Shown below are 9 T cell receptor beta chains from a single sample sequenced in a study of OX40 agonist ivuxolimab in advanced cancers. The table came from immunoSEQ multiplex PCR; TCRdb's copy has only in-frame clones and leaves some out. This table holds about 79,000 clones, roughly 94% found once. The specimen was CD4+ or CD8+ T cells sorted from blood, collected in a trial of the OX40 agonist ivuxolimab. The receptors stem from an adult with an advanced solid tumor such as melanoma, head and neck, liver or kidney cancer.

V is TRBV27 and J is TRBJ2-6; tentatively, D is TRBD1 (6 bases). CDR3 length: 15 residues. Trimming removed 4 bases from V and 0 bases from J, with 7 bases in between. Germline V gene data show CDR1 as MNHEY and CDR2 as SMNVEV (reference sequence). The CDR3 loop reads CASSSGDSGANVLTF. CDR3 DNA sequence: TGTGCCAGCAGTTCAGGGGACTCTGGGGCCAACGTCCTGACTTTC.

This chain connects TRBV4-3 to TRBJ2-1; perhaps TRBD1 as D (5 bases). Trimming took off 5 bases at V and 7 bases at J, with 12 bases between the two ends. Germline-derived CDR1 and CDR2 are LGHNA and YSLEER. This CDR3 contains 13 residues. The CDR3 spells CASSGAVRNEQFF. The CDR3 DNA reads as TGCGCCAGCAGCGGGGCAGTTAGGAATGAGCAGTTCTTC.

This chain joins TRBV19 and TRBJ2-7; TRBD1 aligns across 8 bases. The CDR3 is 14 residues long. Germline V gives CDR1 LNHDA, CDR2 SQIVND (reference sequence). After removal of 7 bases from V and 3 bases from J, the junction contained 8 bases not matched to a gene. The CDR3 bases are TGTGCCAGTATTGGACAGGGCCCCATCTACGAGCAGTACTTC. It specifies CASIGQGPIYEQYF.

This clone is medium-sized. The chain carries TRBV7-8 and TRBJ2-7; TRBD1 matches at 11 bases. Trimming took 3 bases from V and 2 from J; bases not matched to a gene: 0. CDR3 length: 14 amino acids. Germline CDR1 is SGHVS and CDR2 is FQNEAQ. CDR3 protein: CASSLGQGAYEQYF. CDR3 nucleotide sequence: TGTGCCAGCAGCTTGGGACAGGGGGCCTACGAGCAGTACTTC.

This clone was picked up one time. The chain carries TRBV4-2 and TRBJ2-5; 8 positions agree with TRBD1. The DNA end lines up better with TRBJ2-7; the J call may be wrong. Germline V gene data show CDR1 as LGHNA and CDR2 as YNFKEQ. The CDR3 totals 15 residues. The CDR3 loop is CASSQAGQASYEQYF. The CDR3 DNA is TGTGCCAGCAGCCAAGCGGGACAGGCAAGCTACGAGCAGTACTTC.

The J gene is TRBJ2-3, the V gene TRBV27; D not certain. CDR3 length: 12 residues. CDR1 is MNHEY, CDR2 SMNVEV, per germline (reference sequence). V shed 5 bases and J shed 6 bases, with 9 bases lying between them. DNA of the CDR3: TGTGCCAGCAGTACCCCAAGGGATACGCAGTATTTT. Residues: CASSTPRDTQYF.

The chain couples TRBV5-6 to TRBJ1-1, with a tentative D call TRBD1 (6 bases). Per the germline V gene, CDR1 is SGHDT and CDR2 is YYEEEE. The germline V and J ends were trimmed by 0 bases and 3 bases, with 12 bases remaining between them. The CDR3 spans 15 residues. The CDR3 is CASSLASGHYTEAFF. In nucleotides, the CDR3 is TGTGCCAGCAGCTTGGCTTCGGGACACTACACTGAAGCTTTCTTT.

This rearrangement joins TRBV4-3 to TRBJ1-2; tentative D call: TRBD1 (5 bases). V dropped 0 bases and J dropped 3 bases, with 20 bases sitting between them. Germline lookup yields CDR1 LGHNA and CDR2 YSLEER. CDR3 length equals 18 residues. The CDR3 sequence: CASSQDGPGLSYYYGYTF. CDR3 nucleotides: TGCGCCAGCAGCCAAGATGGGCCAGGGTTGAGCTACTACTATGGCTACACCTTC.

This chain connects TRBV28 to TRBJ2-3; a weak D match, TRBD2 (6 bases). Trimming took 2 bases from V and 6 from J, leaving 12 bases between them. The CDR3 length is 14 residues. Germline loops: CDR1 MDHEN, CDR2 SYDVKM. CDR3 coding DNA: TGTGCCAGCAGTTTAGCGGGGAGCATGGATACGCAGTATTTT. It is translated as CASSLAGSMDTQYF. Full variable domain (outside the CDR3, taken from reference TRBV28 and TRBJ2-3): DVKVTQSSRYLVKRTGEKVFLECVQDMDHENMFWYRQDPGLGLRLIYFSYDVKMKEKGDIPEGYSVSREKKERFSLILESASTNQTSMYLCASSLAGSMDTQYFGPGTRLTVL.